A selection of T cell receptor beta chains follows, all from one sample in a study of shared clonotypes between healthy human individuals. Repertoires were generated with immunoSEQ multiplex PCR, while TCRdb's copy carries only in-frame clones and drops some. The table has 2 million to 2.5 million clones, over 85% seen once; the top ten hold 0.36%. The sample consisted of naive CD4+ T cells from PBMCs. The receptors come from a young man in good health. Some clones in this sample may be carry-over from other donors' samples. The CDR3 runs from the conserved cysteine through the conserved F or W. The D gene is left open where the match is weak. Size is stated for part of the rows, as once, few or many counts, or as a class when the clone is expanded.

j_gene: TRBJ2-2; d_gene: NA; v_gene: TRBV7-3; abundance: NA; CDR3nt: TGTGCCAGCAGCCCCCGGACGAACACCGGGGAGCTGTTTTTT; CDR3aa: CASSPRTNTGELFF
j_gene: TRBJ1-2; d_gene: TRBD1; v_gene: TRBV28; abundance: NA; CDR3nt: TGTGCCAGCAGTTTAACCGACAGGGGGCGACGTGGCTACACCTTC; CDR3aa: CASSLTDRGRRGYTF
j_gene: TRBJ2-1; d_gene: TRBD2; v_gene: TRBV7-9; abundance: once; CDR3nt: TGTGCCAGCAGTCGGACTAGCGGGATGAATGAGCAGTTCTTC; CDR3aa: CASSRTSGMNEQFF
j_gene: TRBJ2-1; d_gene: NA; v_gene: TRBV5-4; abundance: NA; CDR3nt: TGTGCCAGCAGCGGCGGGTCTCCAAATGAGCAGTTCTTC; CDR3aa: CASSGGSPNEQFF
j_gene: TRBJ2-5; d_gene: NA; v_gene: TRBV5-1; abundance: NA; CDR3nt: TGCGCCAGCAGCCCCTCTAGAGAGACCCAGTACTTC; CDR3aa: CASSPSRETQYF
j_gene: TRBJ2-5; d_gene: TRBD1; v_gene: TRBV5-1; abundance: once; CDR3nt: TGCGCCAGCAGCCTGGGACAGGGTAGAGGAGAGACCCAGTACTTC; CDR3aa: CASSLGQGRGETQYF
j_gene: TRBJ1-4; d_gene: NA; v_gene: TRBV6-6; abundance: NA; CDR3nt: TGTGCCAGCAGGACGAAGGGAGCTAATGAAAAACTGTTTTTT; CDR3aa: CASRTKGANEKLFF
j_gene: TRBJ2-7; d_gene: NA; v_gene: TRBV18; abundance: NA; CDR3nt: TGTGCCAGCTCAACCCCAGGGGGGGGCAGTGGCTACGAGCAGTACTTC; CDR3aa: CASSTPGGGSGYEQYF
j_gene: TRBJ2-1; d_gene: TRBD2; v_gene: TRBV5-1; abundance: once; CDR3nt: TGCGCCAGCAGCGAGCTTGGGACTACATCCTACAATGAGCAGTTCTTC; CDR3aa: CASSELGTTSYNEQFF
j_gene: TRBJ2-1; d_gene: TRBD2; v_gene: TRBV14; abundance: NA; CDR3nt: TGTGCCAGCAGCCAAGTTGCTAGCGGAGCCTACAATGAGCAGTTCTTC; CDR3aa: CASSQVASGAYNEQFF
j_gene: TRBJ2-1; d_gene: TRBD2; v_gene: TRBV9; abundance: NA; CDR3nt: TGTGCCAGCCCGGGAGGAAGGGGCAATGAGCAGTTCTTC; CDR3aa: CASPGGRGNEQFF
j_gene: TRBJ2-1; d_gene: NA; v_gene: TRBV20-1; abundance: NA; CDR3nt: TGCAGTGCTAGGAGGGGCGTTGAGCAGTTCTTC; CDR3aa: CSARRGVEQFF
j_gene: TRBJ2-3; d_gene: TRBD2; v_gene: TRBV7-9; abundance: few; CDR3nt: TGTGCCAGCATCCCGACTAGCGGGCCCACAGATACGCAGTATTTT; CDR3aa: CASIPTSGPTDTQYF
j_gene: TRBJ1-6; d_gene: NA; v_gene: TRBV5-1; abundance: once; CDR3nt: TGCGCCAGCAGCCCGGGACAAGCTTATAATTCACCCCTCCACTTT; CDR3aa: CASSPGQAYNSPLHF
j_gene: TRBJ2-7; d_gene: TRBD2; v_gene: TRBV29-1; abundance: once; CDR3nt: TGCAGCGTTGCTCGCGGGAGGCTCCTCTCCTACGAGCAGTACTTC; CDR3aa: CSVARGRLLSYEQYF
j_gene: TRBJ2-2; d_gene: NA; v_gene: TRBV7-2; abundance: NA; CDR3nt: TGTGCCAGCAGCTTAGCGTCAACGAACACCGGGGAGCTGTTTTTT; CDR3aa: CASSLASTNTGELFF
j_gene: TRBJ2-7; d_gene: TRBD2; v_gene: TRBV10-3; abundance: NA; CDR3nt: TGTGCCATCAGTGGGGGCGGGAGGGCATACGAGCAGTACTTC; CDR3aa: CAISGGGRAYEQYF
j_gene: TRBJ2-1; d_gene: TRBD1; v_gene: TRBV28; abundance: NA; CDR3nt: TGTGCCAGCAGAAACCGGGACAGGGACAATGAGCAGTTCTTC; CDR3aa: CASRNRDRDNEQFF
j_gene: TRBJ2-3; d_gene: NA; v_gene: TRBV7-9; abundance: NA; CDR3nt: TGTGCCAGCAGCTTAGTGTTAGGTGCAGATACGCAGTATTTT; CDR3aa: CASSLVLGADTQYF
j_gene: TRBJ1-4; d_gene: TRBD1; v_gene: TRBV15; abundance: once; CDR3nt: TGTGCCACCAGCAGACGGACAGGGATTGAAAAACTGTTTTTT; CDR3aa: CATSRRTGIEKLFF
j_gene: TRBJ2-5; d_gene: NA; v_gene: TRBV9; abundance: NA; CDR3nt: TGTGCCAGCAGCGTAGCTACAGGGTCCCAAGAGACCCAGTACTTC; CDR3aa: CASSVATGSQETQYF
j_gene: TRBJ2-1; d_gene: TRBD1; v_gene: TRBV5-1; abundance: NA; CDR3nt: TGCGCCAGCAGCTCGGACAGGGGGGACAATGAGCAGTTCTTC; CDR3aa: CASSSDRGDNEQFF
j_gene: TRBJ1-3; d_gene: TRBD1; v_gene: TRBV28; abundance: NA; CDR3nt: TGTGCCAGCAGTTCACCGGGACAGCCTGGAAACACCATATATTTT; CDR3aa: CASSSPGQPGNTIYF
j_gene: TRBJ2-7; d_gene: NA; v_gene: TRBV10-3; abundance: NA; CDR3nt: TGTGCCATCCGGGACACAGACTACGAGCAGTACTTC; CDR3aa: CAIRDTDYEQYF
j_gene: TRBJ2-1; d_gene: TRBD2; v_gene: TRBV7-3; abundance: NA; CDR3nt: TGTGCCAGCAGCTTAATGGGACTAGCGGGAACGAATGAGCAGTTCTTC; CDR3aa: CASSLMGLAGTNEQFF
j_gene: TRBJ1-2; d_gene: NA; v_gene: TRBV6-5; abundance: NA; CDR3nt: TGTGCCAGCAGTTCGAGAGGGGTTGGTTCTGGCTACACCTTC; CDR3aa: CASSSRGVGSGYTF
j_gene: TRBJ1-5; d_gene: TRBD1; v_gene: TRBV5-1; abundance: NA; CDR3nt: TGCGCCAGCAGGGTCGGACAGGGAAGGCAGCCCCAGCATTTT; CDR3aa: CASRVGQGRQPQHF
j_gene: TRBJ2-3; d_gene: NA; v_gene: TRBV7-9; abundance: NA; CDR3nt: TGTGCCAGCAGCCCCCCGATGTTAGGCACAGATACGCAGTATTTT; CDR3aa: CASSPPMLGTDTQYF
j_gene: TRBJ1-1; d_gene: TRBD1; v_gene: TRBV6-1; abundance: NA; CDR3nt: TGTGCCAGCAGACCGACAGGGGCAAACACTGAAGCTTTCTTT; CDR3aa: CASRPTGANTEAFF
j_gene: TRBJ2-1; d_gene: NA; v_gene: TRBV18; abundance: NA; CDR3nt: TGTGCCAGCTCACCACCTTTCGATGGGAGACATGAGCAGTTCTTC; CDR3aa: CASSPPFDGRHEQFF
j_gene: TRBJ1-2; d_gene: NA; v_gene: TRBV7-8; abundance: NA; CDR3nt: TGTGCCAGCAGCTTAGTGATTCAAGGAGGCTACACCTTC; CDR3aa: CASSLVIQGGYTF
j_gene: TRBJ2-5; d_gene: NA; v_gene: TRBV10-3; abundance: NA; CDR3nt: TGTGCCACCTTGGTAGGGGAGACCCAGTACTTC; CDR3aa: CATLVGETQYF
j_gene: TRBJ2-5; d_gene: TRBD2; v_gene: TRBV28; abundance: NA; CDR3nt: TGTGCCAGCAGACCCTTTCCGGGACTAGCGGGAGGGGGGGAGACCCAGTACTTC; CDR3aa: CASRPFPGLAGGGETQYF
j_gene: TRBJ2-3; d_gene: TRBD2; v_gene: TRBV27; abundance: once; CDR3nt: TGTGCCAGCAGTTTACTAGCGGGAGGGAAAGATACGCAGTATTTT; CDR3aa: CASSLLAGGKDTQYF
j_gene: TRBJ1-3; d_gene: NA; v_gene: TRBV9; abundance: NA; CDR3nt: TGTGCCAGCAGCCCCCTGGTGAGCTCTGGAAACACCATATATTTT; CDR3aa: CASSPLVSSGNTIYF
j_gene: TRBJ2-7; d_gene: NA; v_gene: TRBV7-3; abundance: NA; CDR3nt: TGTGCCAGCAGCACCGGTGGGTTCGGCGGGAAGCAGTACTTC; CDR3aa: CASSTGGFGGKQYF
j_gene: TRBJ1-3; d_gene: NA; v_gene: TRBV7-9; abundance: NA; CDR3nt: TGTGCCAGCAGCTCGGGACGGCCTACGGACACCATATATTTT; CDR3aa: CASSSGRPTDTIYF
j_gene: TRBJ1-4; d_gene: NA; v_gene: TRBV4-2; abundance: NA; CDR3nt: TGTGCCAGCAGCGAGGGGGGGTATGAAAAACTGTTTTTT; CDR3aa: CASSEGGYEKLFF
j_gene: TRBJ2-1; d_gene: TRBD1; v_gene: TRBV5-1; abundance: NA; CDR3nt: TGCGCCAGCAGGGGAACAGGGGCCAATGAGCAGTTCTTC; CDR3aa: CASRGTGANEQFF
j_gene: TRBJ1-2; d_gene: NA; v_gene: TRBV5-8; abundance: once; CDR3nt: TGTGCCAGCAGCTTGCGACGGGCCGGGGGCTACACCTTC; CDR3aa: CASSLRRAGGYTF
j_gene: TRBJ2-3; d_gene: NA; v_gene: TRBV18; abundance: NA; CDR3nt: TGTGCCAGCTCACCGCTAGCACGGGACACAGATACGCAGTATTTT; CDR3aa: CASSPLARDTDTQYF
j_gene: TRBJ1-2; d_gene: NA; v_gene: TRBV5-5; abundance: once; CDR3nt: TGTGCCAGCAGCTTGGTCAGTAACTATGGCTACACCTTC; CDR3aa: CASSLVSNYGYTF
j_gene: TRBJ2-7; d_gene: TRBD1; v_gene: TRBV11-2; abundance: NA; CDR3nt: TGTGCCAGCAGCTCCGATTCCGGGACAGGGTCTTACGAGCAGTACTTC; CDR3aa: CASSSDSGTGSYEQYF
j_gene: TRBJ2-7; d_gene: NA; v_gene: TRBV5-1; abundance: once; CDR3nt: TGCGCCAGCAGCTTGGCCCCCAGATCCTACGAGCAGTACTTC; CDR3aa: CASSLAPRSYEQYF
j_gene: TRBJ2-7; d_gene: NA; v_gene: TRBV18; abundance: NA; CDR3nt: TGTGCCAGCTCACTCCTCCAGGCCGGACAGAACTACGAGCAGTACTTC; CDR3aa: CASSLLQAGQNYEQYF
j_gene: TRBJ1-4; d_gene: NA; v_gene: TRBV5-4; abundance: NA; CDR3nt: TGTGCCAGCAGCACGACAGAGAAACCTAATGAAAAACTGTTTTTT; CDR3aa: CASSTTEKPNEKLFF
j_gene: TRBJ2-2; d_gene: NA; v_gene: TRBV18; abundance: few; CDR3nt: TGTGCCAGCTCACCCGCAGGGTATAACACCGGGGAGCTGTTTTTT; CDR3aa: CASSPAGYNTGELFF
j_gene: TRBJ2-2; d_gene: NA; v_gene: TRBV19; abundance: NA; CDR3nt: TGTGCCAGTAGTATCGATGTGGGAAGGGAGCTGTTTTTT; CDR3aa: CASSIDVGRELFF
j_gene: TRBJ2-1; d_gene: TRBD2; v_gene: TRBV19; abundance: NA; CDR3nt: TGTGCCAGTAGTAAACTAGCGGGAGGGCTACAAGGTGAGCAGTTCTTC; CDR3aa: CASSKLAGGLQGEQFF
j_gene: TRBJ1-5; d_gene: NA; v_gene: TRBV11-2; abundance: NA; CDR3nt: TGTGCCAGCAGCTTAGTTGTAGATCAGCCCCAGCATTTT; CDR3aa: CASSLVVDQPQHF
j_gene: TRBJ1-1; d_gene: TRBD1; v_gene: TRBV14; abundance: NA; CDR3nt: TGTGCCAGCAGCCGCGACCTAGCCGGGACAGTATTGAACACTGAAGCTTTCTTT; CDR3aa: CASSRDLAGTVLNTEAFF
j_gene: TRBJ2-3; d_gene: NA; v_gene: TRBV28; abundance: NA; CDR3nt: TGTGCCAGCAGTTTCACTAGTTGGGGCACAGATACGCAGTATTTT; CDR3aa: CASSFTSWGTDTQYF
j_gene: TRBJ2-1; d_gene: TRBD2; v_gene: TRBV14; abundance: NA; CDR3nt: TGTGCCAGCAGCCAAGTATTTGGGACTAGTGGCAATGAGCAGTTCTTC; CDR3aa: CASSQVFGTSGNEQFF
j_gene: TRBJ1-1; d_gene: NA; v_gene: TRBV18; abundance: NA; CDR3nt: TGTGCCAGCTCACCACGGGACGGAGCGAACACTGAAGCTTTCTTT; CDR3aa: CASSPRDGANTEAFF
j_gene: TRBJ1-3; d_gene: NA; v_gene: TRBV7-9; abundance: few; CDR3nt: TGTGCCAGCAGCTTGTTCTCAGGGACTGGAAACACCATATATTTT; CDR3aa: CASSLFSGTGNTIYF
j_gene: TRBJ2-7; d_gene: NA; v_gene: TRBV7-2; abundance: NA; CDR3nt: TGTGCCAGCAGCTACGTACAGGGTTACGAGCAGTACTTC; CDR3aa: CASSYVQGYEQYF
j_gene: TRBJ2-7; d_gene: NA; v_gene: TRBV29-1; abundance: NA; CDR3nt: TGCAGCGTTGAAGATTACGCAGACTACGAGCAGTACTTC; CDR3aa: CSVEDYADYEQYF
j_gene: TRBJ1-1; d_gene: NA; v_gene: TRBV30; abundance: NA; CDR3nt: TGTGCCTGGAGTGCAGACACTGAAGCTTTCTTT; CDR3aa: CAWSADTEAFF
j_gene: TRBJ1-2; d_gene: NA; v_gene: TRBV2; abundance: NA; CDR3nt: TGTGCCAGCAGTAGGGGGGGCTATGGCTACACCTTC; CDR3aa: CASSRGGYGYTF
j_gene: TRBJ2-1; d_gene: TRBD2; v_gene: TRBV11-3; abundance: NA; CDR3nt: TGTGCCAGCAGCTTAGCTCATACGGGAGGAGGTGAGCAGTTCTTC; CDR3aa: CASSLAHTGGGEQFF